Presented here are 20 T cell receptor beta chains from one specimen sequenced in a study of early T cells in non-severe SARS-CoV-2 infection. TCRdb used MiXCR to reprocess the 5' RACE reads, holding one entry per CDR3 protein. The sample records around 70,000 distinct CDR3 sequences, 15% to 17% being singletons. Sequencing was carried out using whole blood. The source of these receptors is an adult who was a healthcare worker with PCR-confirmed SARS-CoV-2 infection or an uninfected control (not recorded which).

This clonotype was observed many times. V and J are TRBV20-1 and TRBJ2-3; D is undetermined. Between the trimmed V and J ends, which lost 0 bases and 3 bases, there was a span of 10 bases. This CDR3 spans 14 amino acids. Germline-derived CDR1 and CDR2 are DFQATT and SNEGSKA (reference sequence). The CDR3: CSARDASTTDTQYF. For the CDR3, the DNA is TGCAGTGCTAGAGATGCTAGTACTACAGATACGCAGTATTTT.

The gene calls are TRBV2 and TRBJ2-7; tentative D call: TRBD1 (6 bases). The CDR3 runs 12 residues. The germline V and J ends were trimmed by 6 bases and 3 bases, with 9 bases remaining between them. CDR1 is SNHLY and CDR2 is FYNNEI in the germline V gene. This CDR3 reads CASSKGVYEQYF. CDR3 coding DNA: TGTGCCAGCAGCAAGGGGGTCTACGAGCAGTACTTC.

This sequence joins TRBV27 and TRBJ2-7; D tentatively reads TRBD1 or TRBD2 (6 bases each). Trimming took 8 bases from V and 10 from J, leaving 21 bases between them. The CDR3 extends over 13 amino acids. Germline V gene lookup returns CDR1 MNHEY and CDR2 SMNVEV (reference sequence). The CDR3 DNA sequence: TGTGCCAGCGGACCCGGGGGCCAATTCGAACAGTACTTC. Amino acids: CASGPGGQFEQYF.

The chain carries TRBV7-9 and TRBJ1-1; TRBD1 agrees at 7 bases. V dropped 4 bases and J dropped 2; count of bases not matched to a gene: 4. Per germline, CDR1 SEHNR and CDR2 FQNEAQ (reference sequence). The CDR3 sequence is 14 residues long. The CDR3 bases are TGTGCCAGCAGCTCCGGGACAGCCAACACTGAAGCTTTCTTT. Its protein is CASSSGTANTEAFF. Full variable domain (missing parts from reference TRBV7-9 and TRBJ1-1): DTGVSQNPRHKITKRGQNVTFRCDPISEHNRLYWYRQTLGQGPEFLTYFQNEAQLEKSRLLSDRFSAERPKGSFSTLEIQRTEQGDSAMYLCASSSGTANTEAFFGQGTRLTVV.

This clonotype was recorded many times. The chain has TRBV24-1 and TRBJ2-5; tentatively, D is TRBD2 (6 bases). Germline V gives CDR1 KGHDR, CDR2 SFDVKD. V lost 4 bases, J lost 1 base, and 6 bases lay in between. This CDR3 comprises 13 residues. The CDR3 region is CATSDGGQETQYF. The CDR3 DNA sequence: TGTGCCACCAGTGACGGGGGCCAAGAGACCCAGTACTTC.

Only a few counts were recorded for this clonotype. The gene calls are TRBV20-1 and TRBJ2-7; perhaps TRBD2 as D (5 bases). CDR1 is DFQATT and CDR2 is SNEGSKA in the germline V gene (reference sequence). The CDR3 contains 15 residues. V was pared by 0 bases and J by 2 bases, with 14 bases between. The CDR3 spells CSARDTASSTYEQYF. The DNA for the CDR3 is TGCAGTGCTAGAGATACGGCTAGCAGCACCTACGAGCAGTACTTC.

V gene TRBV12-5 combines with J gene TRBJ1-2; possibly TRBD1 for D (6 bases). With 5 bases removed from V and 2 bases from J, the gap between germline ends came to 18 bases. The CDR3 length is 16 residues. Looked up from germline, CDR1 is LGHNT and CDR2 is FRNRAP. The CDR3 loop is CASGTGGDRQNYGYTF. CDR3 bases: TGTGCTAGTGGTACCGGGGGAGACAGGCAAAACTATGGCTACACCTTC.

The CDR3 reads CASSSILQGVSGNTIYF. Written as DNA, the CDR3 is TGTGCCAGCAGCTCGATCCTTCAGGGAGTCTCTGGAAACACCATATATTTT. The chain links TRBV7-6 to TRBJ1-3; weak D call: TRBD1 (5 bases). The CDR3 totals 17 residues. V lost 4 bases and J 0 bases, leaving 16 bases between the germline ends. The germline V gene encodes CDR1 SGHVS and CDR2 FNYEAQ.

At least ten counts were recorded for this clonotype. This sequence joins TRBV6-5 and TRBJ2-3; 10 bases align to TRBD2. Looked up from germline, CDR1 is MNHEY and CDR2 is SVGAGI. The CDR3 runs to 15 residues. With 2 bases clipped from V and 2 bases from J, the junction kept 1 base outside the gene matches. The CDR3 spells CASSYGLAVTDTQYF. The CDR3 region has the DNA TGTGCCAGCAGTTACGGACTAGCGGTCACAGATACGCAGTATTTT.

This clonotype appeared a few times. This rearrangement joins TRBV15 to TRBJ2-7, with a possible D match to TRBD1 (6 bases). Germline lookup yields CDR1 LNHNV and CDR2 YYDKDF (reference sequence). CDR3 size: 15 residues. V was cut by 1 base and J by 2 bases, with 12 bases left in between. The CDR3, as DNA: TGTGCCACCAGCAGAGCATCGACAGGTGCCTACGAGCAGTACTTC. Its translation: CATSRASTGAYEQYF.

V gene TRBV29-1 combines with J gene TRBJ2-3; 9 bases match TRBD2. Per germline, CDR1 SQVTM and CDR2 ANQGSEA. The CDR3 runs 17 residues. With 1 base clipped from V and 2 bases from J, the junction kept 10 bases outside the gene matches. The CDR3 nucleotides are TGCAGCGTTGAAGGAGTGAGTCTAGCGGGATCCACAGATACGCAGTATTTT. Translated: CSVEGVSLAGSTDTQYF.

The CDR3 DNA follows: TGTGCCAGCAGCTTAGTTCCAGCCTTGAGCTCCTACAATGAGCAGTTCTTC. Amino acid sequence: CASSLVPALSSYNEQFF. The chain uses TRBV7-8 and TRBJ2-1; D is ambiguous. Per germline, CDR1 SGHVS and CDR2 FQNEAQ. This CDR3 is 17 amino acids long. Trimming pared 1 base from V and 0 bases from J, leaving 13 bases between.

As to this clonotype: The junction differs from germline at one of its ends, possibly a read error. CDR3 residues: CASSVAGTRRGETLYF. CDR3 DNA: TGTGCCAGCAGCGTAGCTGGGACTAGGAGGGGAGAGACCCTGTACTTC. The rearrangement links TRBV9 to TRBJ2-5; TRBD2 matches at 8 bases. CDR3 size: 16 residues. Per the germline V gene, CDR1 is SGDLS and CDR2 is YYNGEE.

The rearrangement joins TRBV4-2 to TRBJ2-3; D is unresolved. Germline values: CDR1 LGHNA, CDR2 YNFKEQ. The CDR3 has 14 residues. The ends were cut back, 4 bases at V and 2 bases at J, with 10 bases in the middle. The CDR3 sequence is CASSLTDDTDTQYF. The DNA for the CDR3 is TGTGCCAGCAGCCTGACGGACGACACAGATACGCAGTATTTT.

This clonotype was seen many times. The rearrangement joins TRBV28 to TRBJ2-1; tentatively, D is TRBD1 (5 bases). Germline CDR1 MDHEN, CDR2 SYDVKM. Trimming removed 6 bases at V and 1 base at J, with 19 bases between. The CDR3 has 17 residues. The DNA for the CDR3 is TGTGCCAGCAGCCCCTACCTTAGGGGCGAATCCTACAATGAGCAGTTCTTC. Its protein product is CASSPYLRGESYNEQFF.

The V gene is TRBV6-2 or TRBV6-3, the J gene TRBJ2-7, with D hard to call. V lost 2 bases to trimming and J lost 3 bases, with 14 bases between them. Germline-derived CDR1 and CDR2 are MNHEY and SVGEGT. CDR3 length: 15 residues. The CDR3 spells CASSYHVGILYEQYF. CDR3 DNA: TGTGCCAGCAGTTACCACGTGGGGATTCTCTACGAGCAGTACTTC.

J is TRBJ2-1 and V is TRBV14, with D unclear. The CDR3 runs to 14 residues. The V end lost 4 bases, the J end lost 0 bases, and 7 bases lay between the germline ends. Germline loops: CDR1 SGHDN, CDR2 FVKESK. CDR3 nucleotides: TGTGCCAGCAGCCGGCCGAGCTCCTACAATGAGCAGTTCTTC. Its translation is CASSRPSSYNEQFF.

This sequence joins TRBV27 and TRBJ2-7; D is ambiguous. Germline V gene data show CDR1 as MNHEY and CDR2 as SMNVEV (reference sequence). This CDR3 has 14 amino acids. The V end was cut by 6 bases, the J end by 3 bases, with 15 bases between. The CDR3 is CASRHTPTYYEQYF. The CDR3 DNA follows: TGTGCCAGCAGACACACACCAACATACTACGAGCAGTACTTC.

This clonotype was seen at least ten times. V usage is TRBV4-1 and J usage is TRBJ1-4; D uncertain. There are 15 residues in the CDR3. Trimming cost V 1 base and J 7 bases, with 13 bases left between them. Germline loops: CDR1 MGHRA, CDR2 YSYEKL. CDR3 region: CASSQGEGPSEKLFF. The CDR3 bases are TGCGCCAGCAGCCAAGGGGAAGGGCCTAGTGAAAAACTGTTTTTT.

This clonotype showed up just a few times. The rearrangement uses TRBV14 and TRBJ1-2; D may be TRBD1 (5 bases). CDR1 and CDR2 from the germline V gene are SGHDN and FVKESK. The CDR3 consists of 15 residues. Trimming shortened V by 1 base and J by 11 bases, and 20 bases separated the two germline ends. CDR3 coding DNA: TGTGCCAGCAGCCAAGTGGGTGGGACGGCCGCCTCGTACACCTTC. It translates to CASSQVGGTAASYTF.